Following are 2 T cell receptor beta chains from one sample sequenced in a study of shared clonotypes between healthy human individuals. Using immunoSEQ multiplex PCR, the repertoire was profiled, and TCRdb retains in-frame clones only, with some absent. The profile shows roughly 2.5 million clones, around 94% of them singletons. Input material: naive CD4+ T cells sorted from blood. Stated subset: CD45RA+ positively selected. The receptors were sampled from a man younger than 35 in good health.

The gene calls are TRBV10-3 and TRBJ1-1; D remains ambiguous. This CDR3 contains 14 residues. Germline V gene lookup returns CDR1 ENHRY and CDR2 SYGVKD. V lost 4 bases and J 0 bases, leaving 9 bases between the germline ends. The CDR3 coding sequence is TGTGCCATCAGTGCGTGGCTGGTGAACACTGAAGCTTTCTTT. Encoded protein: CAISAWLVNTEAFF.

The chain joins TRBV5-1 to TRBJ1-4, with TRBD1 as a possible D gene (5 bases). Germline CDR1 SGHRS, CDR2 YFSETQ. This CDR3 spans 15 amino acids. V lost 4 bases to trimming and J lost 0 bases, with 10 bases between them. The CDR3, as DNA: TGCGCCAGCAGCCCCTACAGGACAACTAATGAAAAACTGTTTTTT. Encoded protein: CASSPYRTTNEKLFF.